The present T cell receptor (beta chain) was sequenced within a study of T-cell reconstitution after alpha-beta-depleted transplantation in children (dated by TCRdb to the mid-2010s). With regard to the full study: The study quantitatively tracked T-cell immune reconstitution after TCRalphabeta/CD19-depleted allogeneic hematopoietic cell transplantation in children using TCR repertoire profiling.

The table lists this clonotype with a few counts. Its recognized antigen is unknown. No base qualities exist here, and no much larger clone lies one base off it. Libraries were prepared through PCR. The sample was run on an Illumina HiSeq 2500. TCR library preparation used molecular barcoding, with unique molecular identifiers applied to normalize quantification of the TCRbeta repertoire. TCRdb itself trimmed the public reads at Q25 with fastp, ran MiXCR and retained productive beta chains. Rows are combined by CDR3 protein, so each entry shows the most common genes and DNA. The table for this sample lists 360,000 or so distinct CDR3 sequences; around 21% of them were counted only once. The ten largest clones capture 3% to 4% of the sample. From a lookup of the germline V gene, CDR1 and CDR2 are MGHRA and YSYEKL. Relative to germline, V is 4 bases shorter and J is 1 base shorter, with 15 bases between their ends. The CDR3 sequence holds 16 residues, the cysteine and phenylalanine included. Of all the DNA, just the CDR3 is kept, 48 bases in frame from base 1.

Material: PBMCs from the stem cell graft donor, obtained from the stem cell graft. This clonotype originated in a human donor who donated a stem cell graft to a child with acute myeloid leukemia. The rearrangement combines TRBV4-1 with TRBJ2-3; no confident D gene assignment can be made. The DNA is TGCGCCAGCAGCCTCGCCCGCTTGCGAGGCACAGATACGCAGTATTTT. Its protein product is CASSLARLRGTDTQYF.